This T cell receptor beta chain was captured by sequencing in a study of T cell changes during pregnancy in multiple sclerosis. This CDR3 contains 16 residues. After removal of 2 bases from V and 6 bases from J, the junction contained 8 bases not matched to a gene. Per germline, CDR1 MNHEY and CDR2 SVGAGI. Measured with immunoSEQ multiplex PCR; TCRdb has only the in-frame clones, and not every one. The profile shows tens of thousands of clones, roughly nine tenths of them singletons. The sample consisted of CD4+ T cells from peripheral blood mononuclear cells, taken in the first trimester of pregnancy. The gene calls are TRBV6-5 and TRBJ2-1; TRBD2 matches at 9 bases. The TCR was taken from a female donor with multiple sclerosis, enrolled in a pregnancy study. The CDR3 sequence: CASSYPMAGGFNEQFF. CDR3 DNA sequence: TGTGCCAGCAGTTACCCCATGGCGGGAGGGTTCAATGAGCAGTTCTTC.